A selection of T cell receptor beta chains follows, all from one sample in a study of blood T cell repertoires in COVID-19. Clones were sequenced by immunoSEQ multiplex PCR, and TCRdb holds only the in-frame ones, with some missing. The data show hundreds of thousands of clones, about nine tenths seen once. Sequencing was done on a sample of PBMCs or T cells enriched from blood (not recorded which). These receptors originate from a man younger than 30 who had recovered from COVID-19. The CDR3 runs from the conserved cysteine through the conserved F or W. D genes are given only for firm matches. Clone size is given for some rows only: seen once, a few or many times, or a class if the clone is expanded.

CDR3 protein	CDR3 DNA	clone size	V gene	D gene	J gene
CASSQDIPGWDTIYF	TGTGCCAGCAGCCAAGATATTCCAGGGTGGGACACCATATATTTT	few	TRBV3-1/TRBV3-2	-	TRBJ1-3
CASSQTQGLATNEKLFF	TGCGCCAGCAGCCAAACGCAGGGATTGGCAACTAATGAAAAACTGTTTTTT	few	TRBV4-1	-	TRBJ1-4
CASTLGREGTDTQYF	TGTGCCAGCACCCTCGGGCGGGAGGGCACAGATACGCAGTATTTT	once	TRBV28	TRBD2	TRBJ2-3
CASSLVTGTEAFF	TGTGCCAGCAGCTTAGTGACAGGGACTGAAGCTTTCTTT	-	TRBV11-3	TRBD1	TRBJ1-1
CASSVEPDSYNEQFF	TGTGCCAGCAGCGTCGAGCCCGACAGCTACAATGAGCAGTTCTTC	-	TRBV9	-	TRBJ2-1
CASSLTFLGGTEAFF	TGTGCCAGCAGCTTAACGTTTTTGGGGGGGACTGAAGCTTTCTTT	-	TRBV7-3	-	TRBJ1-1
CATHGRRTNTGELFF	TGTGCCACACATGGTCGCAGGACAAACACCGGGGAGCTGTTTTTT	once	TRBV10-3	-	TRBJ2-2
CASSHMGLAGAQFSTDTQYF	TGTGCCAGCAGCCACATGGGACTAGCGGGAGCCCAATTTAGCACAGATACGCAGTATTTT	-	TRBV11-3	TRBD2	TRBJ2-3
CASSPWTGGNTEAFF	TGCGCCAGCAGCCCGTGGACAGGGGGCAACACTGAAGCTTTCTTT	-	TRBV5-1	TRBD1	TRBJ1-1
CASSLLTSGTGREKLFF	TGTGCCAGCTCACTTCTAACCTCCGGGACAGGGAGGGAAAAACTGTTTTTT	-	TRBV18	TRBD1	TRBJ1-4
CASSSSGTGHNQPQHF	TGTGCCAGCAGCTCCTCCGGGACAGGGCATAATCAGCCCCAGCATTTT	-	TRBV7-9	TRBD1	TRBJ1-5
CASSPRGGATGNTIYF	TGTGCCAGCAGCCCACGAGGGGGGGCGACTGGAAACACCATATATTTT	few	TRBV3-1/TRBV3-2	-	TRBJ1-3
CASHLVWAEAFF	TGTGCCAGCCACCTAGTGTGGGCTGAAGCTTTCTTT	few	TRBV5-5	-	TRBJ1-1
CSVVERGPSYEQYF	TGCAGCGTTGTGGAGCGGGGGCCCAGCTACGAGCAGTACTTC	-	TRBV29-1	TRBD2	TRBJ2-7
CASNSRTGRIRLDYGYTF	TGTGCCAGCAATTCACGGACAGGGAGGATTCGTTTGGACTATGGCTACACCTTC	-	TRBV28	TRBD1	TRBJ1-2
CASRGRDRLYNEQFF	TGTGCCAGCAGGGGCCGGGACAGACTTTACAATGAGCAGTTCTTC	-	TRBV6-5	TRBD1	TRBJ2-1
CSVDSGDSYEQYF	TGCAGCGTTGATTCAGGGGATTCCTACGAGCAGTACTTC	once	TRBV29-1	-	TRBJ2-7
CASTLGVGDNGYTF	TGTGCCAGCACACTGGGGGTGGGGGACAATGGCTACACCTTC	-	TRBV28	-	TRBJ1-2
CASSPERRGTYNEQFF	TGTGCCAGCAGCCCCGAGCGGCGGGGGACCTACAATGAGCAGTTCTTC	-	TRBV4-2	TRBD2	TRBJ2-1
CASDQHQGLVYF	TGTGCCAGCGACCAGCATCAGGGGCTCGTGTACTTC	-	TRBV7-8	-	TRBJ2-7
CASSPGQSYEQYF	TGTGCCAGCAGTCCGGGACAGTCCTACGAGCAGTACTTC	few	TRBV27	TRBD1	TRBJ2-7
CASTWTSETDTQYF	TGTGCCAGCACCTGGACTAGCGAGACAGATACGCAGTATTTT	-	TRBV6-5	TRBD2	TRBJ2-3
CASSEDGFYYGYTF	TGTGCCAGCAGTGAAGACGGGTTCTACTATGGCTACACCTTC	once	TRBV6-1	-	TRBJ1-2
CASSRGSGGVGEAFF	TGCGCCAGCAGCAGGGGATCGGGGGGCGTTGGTGAAGCTTTCTTT	-	TRBV4-1	-	TRBJ1-1
CASSSIIIKTGANSPLHF	TGTGCCAGCAGCTCAATAATTATAAAGACAGGGGCCAATTCACCCCTCCACTTT	-	TRBV12-1	-	TRBJ1-6
CASSQLAGARYNEQFF	TGTGCCAGCAGCCAACTAGCGGGGGCGCGGTACAATGAGCAGTTCTTC	-	TRBV3-1/TRBV3-2	TRBD2	TRBJ2-1
CASSYKGDLSGYTF	TGTGCCAGCAGTTACAAGGGGGATCTGTCTGGCTACACCTTC	once	TRBV6-5	-	TRBJ1-2
CASRRGTRPNSPLHF	TGTGCCAGTAGGAGAGGGACAAGGCCTAATTCACCCCTCCACTTT	-	TRBV19	-	TRBJ1-6
CAIGQAPESPLHF	TGTGCCATAGGACAGGCTCCCGAGTCACCCCTCCACTTT	once	TRBV10-3	TRBD1	TRBJ1-6
CASSFEAVSYNEQFF	TGTGCCAGCAGCTTTGAGGCAGTATCCTACAATGAGCAGTTCTTC	-	TRBV5-5	-	TRBJ2-1
CASSYSESGTGVEKLFF	TGTGCCAGCAGTTACTCCGAATCCGGGACAGGGGTAGAAAAACTGTTTTTT	-	TRBV6-2/TRBV6-3	TRBD1	TRBJ1-4
CAWVPEPGFNTGELFF	TGTGCCTGGGTTCCCGAGCCGGGGTTTAACACCGGGGAGCTGTTTTTT	-	TRBV30	-	TRBJ2-2
CASSLGSGSTYEQYF	TGCGCCAGCAGCTTGGGTAGCGGGAGTACTTACGAGCAGTACTTC	-	TRBV5-1	TRBD2	TRBJ2-7
CASGRTQGDRNQPQHF	TGCGCCAGCGGAAGGACCCAGGGGGATCGGAATCAGCCCCAGCATTTT	-	TRBV10-2	TRBD1	TRBJ1-5
CASSMRPTGIVQETQYF	TGTGCCAGTAGTATGCGGCCGACAGGTATTGTGCAAGAGACCCAGTACTTC	-	TRBV19	-	TRBJ2-5
CASSLARERAQSYGYTF	TGTGCCAGCAGCTTAGCGCGGGAGAGAGCCCAAAGTTATGGCTACACCTTC	-	TRBV7-9	-	TRBJ1-2
CASREQFTGELFF	TGTGCCAGCAGGGAACAGTTCACCGGGGAGCTGTTTTTT	-	TRBV12-3/TRBV12-4	-	TRBJ2-2
CASRTDRDVHEQYF	TGTGCCAGCAGGACTGACCGAGACGTCCACGAGCAGTACTTC	-	TRBV6-5	-	TRBJ2-7
CASSLTGTSTDTQYF	TGCGCCAGCAGCTTGACCGGGACTAGCACAGATACGCAGTATTTT	-	TRBV5-1	-	TRBJ2-3
CASSSGVTGELFF	TGTGCCAGCAGCTCAGGGGTTACCGGGGAGCTGTTTTTT	many	TRBV7-8	-	TRBJ2-2